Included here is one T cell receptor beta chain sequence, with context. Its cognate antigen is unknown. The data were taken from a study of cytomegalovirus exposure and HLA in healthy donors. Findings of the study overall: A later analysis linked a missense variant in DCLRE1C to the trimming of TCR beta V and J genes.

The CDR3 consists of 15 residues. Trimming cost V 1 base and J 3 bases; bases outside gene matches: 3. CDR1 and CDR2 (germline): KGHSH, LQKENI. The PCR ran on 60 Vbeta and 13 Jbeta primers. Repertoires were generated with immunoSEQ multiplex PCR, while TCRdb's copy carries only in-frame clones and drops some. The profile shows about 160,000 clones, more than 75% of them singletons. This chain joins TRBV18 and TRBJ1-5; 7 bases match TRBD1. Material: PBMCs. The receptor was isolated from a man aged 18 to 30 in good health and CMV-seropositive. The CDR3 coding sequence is TGTGCCAGCTCACCACAGGGACAGCTCAATCAGCCCCAGCATTTT. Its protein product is CASSPQGQLNQPQHF.